The clone carrying this T cell receptor beta chain was observed a few times. Its cognate antigen is unknown. The sample comes from a study of cytomegalovirus exposure and HLA in healthy donors. Study-level points and caveats: What was likely a sequencing artifact was a cluster of highly shared sequence variants.

Healthy individuals who donated bone marrow served as the donors. In nominal health when sampled, donors likely had unrecorded immune exposures nonetheless. Use of 60 Vbeta and 13 Jbeta primers characterized the PCR. TCRdb's copy holds only in-frame clones and misses some; the assay was immunoSEQ multiplex PCR. The sample lists 130,000 to 150,000 clones, roughly a tenth seen once, with less than 2% in the top ten. The receptor was isolated from a male donor in good health and CMV-seronegative. Sequencing input: PBMCs.

CDR3 in amino acids: CASSVLSGGGISSYNEQFF. The CDR3 nucleotides read TGTGCCAGCTCAGTTCTTAGCGGGGGGGGTATCAGCTCCTACAATGAGCAGTTCTTC. The chain has TRBV27 and TRBJ2-1; 11 bases fit TRBD2. Germline V gene lookup returns CDR1 MNHEY and CDR2 SMNVEV (reference sequence). The CDR3 runs 19 residues. J was trimmed by 0 bases and V by 8 bases; bases with no gene match: 15.